This paragraph reports one TCR beta chain. The data are from a study of blood T cell repertoires in COVID-19. Study information: Collection of acute and convalescent COVID-19 samples took place in the United States, Italy and Spain.

The table came from immunoSEQ multiplex PCR; TCRdb's copy has only in-frame clones and leaves some out. The sample gives approximately 210,000 clones, 83% of which show up once; less than 3.5% is in the top ten. Germline V gene lookup returns CDR1 MNHEY and CDR2 SVGEGT. Trimming removed 2 bases from V and 2 bases from J, with 10 bases in between. The CDR3 has 14 residues. Material: peripheral blood. This receptor was identified in a man in his fifties with active or convalescent COVID-19. The rearrangement links TRBV6-2 or TRBV6-3 to TRBJ2-7; D is unclear. The CDR3 sequence is CASSYGGVAYEQYF. Written as DNA, the CDR3 is TGTGCCAGCAGTTACGGTGGAGTCGCCTACGAGCAGTACTTC.